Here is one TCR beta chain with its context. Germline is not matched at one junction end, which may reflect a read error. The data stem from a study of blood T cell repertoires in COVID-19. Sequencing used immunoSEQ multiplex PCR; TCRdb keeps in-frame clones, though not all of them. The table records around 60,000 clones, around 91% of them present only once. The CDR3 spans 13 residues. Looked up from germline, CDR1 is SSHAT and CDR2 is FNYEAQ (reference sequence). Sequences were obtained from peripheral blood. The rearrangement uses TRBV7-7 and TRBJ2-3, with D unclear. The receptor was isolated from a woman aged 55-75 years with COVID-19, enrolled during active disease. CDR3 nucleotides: TGTGCTAGCAGCTTACTCGGTCCAGATACGCAGTATTTT. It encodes CASSLLGPDTQYF.